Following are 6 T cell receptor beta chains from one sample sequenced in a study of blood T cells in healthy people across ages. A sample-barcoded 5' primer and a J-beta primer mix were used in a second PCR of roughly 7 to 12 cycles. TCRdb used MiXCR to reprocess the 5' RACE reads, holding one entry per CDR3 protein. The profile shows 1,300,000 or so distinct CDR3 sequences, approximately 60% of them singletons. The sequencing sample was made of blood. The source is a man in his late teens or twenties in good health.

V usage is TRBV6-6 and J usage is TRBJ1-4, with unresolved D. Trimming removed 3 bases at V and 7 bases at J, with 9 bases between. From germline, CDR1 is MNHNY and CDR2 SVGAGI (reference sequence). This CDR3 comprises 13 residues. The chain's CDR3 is CASSYGIGEKLFF. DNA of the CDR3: TGTGCCAGCAGTTATGGTATAGGTGAAAAACTGTTTTTT.

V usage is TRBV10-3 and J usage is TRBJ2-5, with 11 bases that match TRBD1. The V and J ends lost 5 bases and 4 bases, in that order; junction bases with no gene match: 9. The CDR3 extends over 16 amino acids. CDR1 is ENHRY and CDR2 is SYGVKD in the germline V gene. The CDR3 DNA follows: TGTGCCATCAGTAGGCCCGGGACAGGGGGAGGAGAGACCCAGTACTTC. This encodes CAISRPGTGGGETQYF.

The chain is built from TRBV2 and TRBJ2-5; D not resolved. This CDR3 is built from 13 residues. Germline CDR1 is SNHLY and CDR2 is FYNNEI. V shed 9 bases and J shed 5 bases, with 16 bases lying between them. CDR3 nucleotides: TGTGCCAGTACCTGGCGGAATCGGGAGACCCAGTACTTC. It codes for CASTWRNRETQYF.

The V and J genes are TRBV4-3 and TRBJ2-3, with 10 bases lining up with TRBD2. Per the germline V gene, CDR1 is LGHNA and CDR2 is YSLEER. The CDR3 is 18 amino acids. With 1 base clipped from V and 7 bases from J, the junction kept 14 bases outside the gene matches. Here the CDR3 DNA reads TGCGCCAGCAGCCAAGGGGGCCTCTTAGCGGGGGGCACGAATACGCAGTATTTT. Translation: CASSQGGLLAGGTNTQYF.

The CDR3 coding sequence is TGTGCCAGCAGCCTCGGACAGGGGGCCTTCACCTTC. It encodes CASSLGQGAFTF. The chain joins TRBV3-1 to TRBJ1-2; 11 bases agree with TRBD1. The ends lost 4 bases at V and 13 bases at J; junction bases unmatched: 5. CDR1 and CDR2 from the germline V gene are LGHDT and YNNKEL (reference sequence). The CDR3 covers 12 residues.

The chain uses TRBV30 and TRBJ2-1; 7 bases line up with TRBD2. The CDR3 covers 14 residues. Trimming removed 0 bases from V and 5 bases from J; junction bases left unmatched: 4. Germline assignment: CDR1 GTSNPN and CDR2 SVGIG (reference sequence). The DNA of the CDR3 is TGTGCCTGGAGTGTACCGGCGGGAGACAATGAGCAGTTCTTC. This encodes CAWSVPAGDNEQFF.